The 32 T cell receptor beta chains given below trace back to one sample, sequenced in a study of control samples from healthy donors and cancer patients. Sequenced by immunoSEQ multiplex PCR; TCRdb stores in-frame clones only, minus some. The sample gives more than 95,000 clones, approximately 90% of which show up once; about 20% is in the top ten. The sequencing input was PBMCs. The receptors here all came from a man aged 55 to 70 with lung cancer.

The chain uses TRBV7-9 and TRBJ1-2; D is ambiguous. V lost 5 bases and J lost 2, with 12 bases in between. CDR3 length: 14 residues. Germline V gives CDR1 SEHNR, CDR2 FQNEAQ (reference sequence). CDR3: CASSPELLNYGYTF. CDR3 coding DNA: TGTGCCAGCAGCCCCGAGTTACTAAACTATGGCTACACCTTC.

As to this clone: This specimen includes other DNA sequences encoding the same CDR3. The chain couples TRBV30 to TRBJ2-5; D remains unclear. Trimming removed 0 bases at V and 5 bases at J, with 4 bases between. The CDR3 has 11 residues. Germline lookup yields CDR1 GTSNPN and CDR2 SVGIG (reference sequence). DNA for the CDR3: TGTGCCTGGAGTGTGCGGGAGACCCAGTACTTC. Its translation: CAWSVRETQYF. Full variable domain (rest looked up from reference TRBV30 and TRBJ2-5): SQTIHQWPATLVQPVGSPLSLECTVEGTSNPNLYWYRQAAGRGLQLLFYSVGIGQISSEVPQNLSASRPQDRQFILSSKKLLLSDSGFYLCAWSVRETQYFGPGTRLLVL.

This chain joins TRBV4-1 and TRBJ2-5; 11 bases fit TRBD1. CDR1 MGHRA and CDR2 YSYEKL come from the germline V gene. V trimming: 5 bases; J trimming: 0 bases; junction bases outside the gene matches: 8. The CDR3 consists of 17 residues. The CDR3 coding sequence is TGCGCCAGCAGCAGGACAGGGGGCCGTTACAACCAAGAGACCCAGTACTTC. Protein product: CASSRTGGRYNQETQYF.

V usage is TRBV11-3 and J usage is TRBJ2-7; either TRBD1 or TRBD2 may supply D (5 bases each). This CDR3 comprises 13 residues. The germline gives CDR1 SGHNT, CDR2 YENEEA. The V end lost 5 bases, the J end lost 0 bases, and 8 bases lay between the germline ends. CDR3 DNA sequence: TGTGCCAGCAGCGAGGGGAGCTCCTACGAGCAGTACGTC. Translating gives CASSEGSSYEQYV.

The chain employs TRBV4-1 and TRBJ2-2; D is undetermined. The CDR3 totals 14 residues. The V gene's germline CDR1 is MGHRA and CDR2 YSYEKL. With 2 bases removed from V and 0 bases from J, the gap between germline ends came to 4 bases. CDR3 loop: CASSQHPNTGELFF. In DNA, the CDR3 is TGCGCCAGCAGCCAACACCCGAACACCGGGGAGCTGTTTTTT.

A single count supports this clone. The rearrangement uses TRBV7-9 and TRBJ2-5; 8 bases are a match to TRBD2. Germline V gene data show CDR1 as SEHNR and CDR2 as FQNEAQ (reference sequence). Trimming cost V 0 bases and J 2 bases; bases outside gene matches: 8. CDR3 length equals 17 residues. The CDR3 loop reads CASSLASGTRTQETQYF. CDR3 sequence (DNA): TGTGCCAGCAGCTTAGCATCCGGGACTAGGACGCAAGAGACCCAGTACTTC. The variable domain in full, completed from reference TRBV7-9 and TRBJ2-5, reads DTGVSQNPRHKITKRGQNVTFRCDPISEHNRLYWYRQTLGQGPEFLTYFQNEAQLEKSRLLSDRFSAERPKGSFSTLEIQRTEQGDSAMYLCASSLASGTRTQETQYFGPGTRLLVL.

The chain recombines TRBV10-3 with TRBJ2-2; 8 bases fit TRBD2. V was pared by 5 bases and J by 0 bases, with 5 bases of the junction left unmatched. The CDR3 is 16 residues long. In germline, CDR1 is ENHRY, CDR2 SYGVKD. The CDR3 sequence is CAISSAGETNTGELFF. CDR3 coding DNA: TGTGCCATCAGTTCAGCGGGGGAGACGAACACCGGGGAGCTGTTTTTT.

The chain links TRBV24-1 to TRBJ2-2; no reliable D call. This CDR3 contains 14 residues. CDR1 KGHDR and CDR2 SFDVKD come from the germline V gene. V was trimmed by 5 bases and J by 4 bases, leaving 10 bases between them. CDR3 amino acids: CATSGVGFTGELFF. The DNA for the CDR3 is TGTGCCACCAGTGGTGTTGGGTTCACCGGGGAGCTGTTTTTT.

V is TRBV9 and J is TRBJ1-5, with TRBD1 matching over 8 bases. From germline, CDR1 is SGDLS and CDR2 YYNGEE. CDR3 length: 15 residues. Trimming took 4 bases from V and 7 from J; bases not matched to a gene: 10. CDR3 sequence reads: CASSPRGQVGQPQHF. The CDR3 DNA reads TGTGCCAGCAGCCCCCGGGGACAGGTTGGGCAGCCCCAGCATTTT.

The chain links TRBV14 to TRBJ2-3; TRBD2 aligns across 11 bases. The CDR3 has 15 amino acids. Germline CDR1 is SGHDN and CDR2 is FVKESK. J lost 4 bases, V lost 4 bases, and 4 bases had no gene match. The CDR3 DNA is TGTGCCAGCAGCCTCGGGACTAGCGGAGCAGATACGCAGTATTTT. It is translated as CASSLGTSGADTQYF.

The chain combines TRBV7-2 with TRBJ1-1; no clear D. Per the germline V gene, CDR1 is SGHTA and CDR2 is FQGNSA. The CDR3 sequence is 14 residues long. V lost 1 base and J 1 base, leaving 7 bases between the germline ends. The CDR3 sequence: CASSLGAGNTEAFF. Here the CDR3 DNA reads TGTGCCAGCAGCTTAGGGGCAGGGAACACTGAAGCTTTCTTT.

This chain connects TRBV6-1 to TRBJ2-3; no clear D gene. With 0 bases removed from V and 0 bases from J, the gap between germline ends came to 7 bases. This CDR3 comprises 15 residues. From germline, CDR1 is MNHNS and CDR2 SASEGT. CDR3 in amino acids: CASSEAGRSTDTQYF. The CDR3, as DNA: TGTGCCAGCAGTGAAGCCGGACGGAGCACAGATACGCAGTATTTT.

The chain links TRBV24-1 to TRBJ1-5; the match to TRBD1 covers 7 bases. The CDR3 is 15 amino acids. Germline V gene data show CDR1 as KGHDR and CDR2 as SFDVKD. Unmatched junction bases numbered 11, after V lost 6 bases and J lost 7 bases. The CDR3 protein is CATSPRTGVGQPQHF. The CDR3 DNA follows: TGTGCCACCAGTCCACGGACAGGAGTTGGACAGCCCCAGCATTTT.

J is TRBJ1-1 and V is TRBV7-2; D is possibly TRBD1 (5 bases). The V end was cut by 3 bases, the J end by 1 base, with 9 bases between. Germline CDR1 is SGHTA and CDR2 is FQGNSA. The CDR3 spans 14 residues. The CDR3, as DNA: TGTGCCAGCAGCTTCCAGGGAGAGAACACTGAAGCTTTCTTT. It encodes CASSFQGENTEAFF.

The rearrangement uses TRBV12-3 or TRBV12-4 and TRBJ1-1, with no clear D. Trimming removed 5 bases at V and 4 bases at J, with 11 bases between. This CDR3 region has 13 residues. CDR3 sequence (DNA): TGTGCCAGCAGTACCTACCAGGTCACTGAAGCTTTCTTT. Amino acid sequence: CASSTYQVTEAFF.

The V call is TRBV5-6, the J call TRBJ2-6; D not certain. CDR1 and CDR2 from the germline V gene are SGHDT and YYEEEE. This CDR3 spans 15 amino acids. Trimming cost V 2 bases and J 2 bases, with 8 bases left between them. CDR3 sequence: CASSFRSPGANVLTF. CDR3 bases: TGTGCCAGCAGCTTCCGGAGTCCTGGGGCCAACGTCCTGACTTTC.

The chain uses TRBV6-6 and TRBJ1-2; TRBD1 might be the D (6 bases). The CDR3 is 13 residues long. Germline values: CDR1 MNHNY, CDR2 SVGAGI (reference sequence). The V end lost 2 bases, the J end lost 4 bases, and 8 bases lay between the germline ends. As DNA, the CDR3 is TGTGCCAGCAGTTACATGGACAGCTATGGCTACACCTTC. This encodes CASSYMDSYGYTF.

As concerns this clone: A junction boundary mismatches the germline segment, possibly from a read error. This rearrangement joins TRBV5-6 to TRBJ1-2; 9 bases match TRBD1. Germline assignment: CDR1 SGHDT and CDR2 YYEEEE. The CDR3 has 11 amino acids. The CDR3 sequence is CASSHQDRGIF. CDR3 bases: TGTGCCAGCAGCCATCAGGACAGGGGCATCTTC.

The chain is built from TRBV21-1 and TRBJ2-2; no check of the table's D call, TRBD2, against the DNA was made. TRBV21-1 is noted as a pseudogene. The CDR3 covers 16 residues. In nucleotides, the CDR3 is TGTGCCAGCAGCAAAGCCCTAGCGCCGAACACCGGGGAGCTGTTTTTT. It is translated as CASSKALAPNTGELFF.

The chain links TRBV5-1 to TRBJ2-7; 8 nucleotides match TRBD1. Germline V gene data show CDR1 as SGHRS and CDR2 as YFSETQ. There are 16 residues in the CDR3. After removal of 0 bases from V and 4 bases from J, the junction contained 9 bases not matched to a gene. CDR3 loop: CASSLEPGGKPYEQYF. CDR3 coding DNA: TGCGCCAGCAGCTTGGAACCAGGGGGCAAACCTTACGAGCAGTACTTC.

This clone is a singleton in its sample. The chain is built from TRBV6-5 and TRBJ2-1; D is undetermined. The V gene lost 10 bases and the J gene lost 6 bases, with 10 bases spanning the gap. Germline V gene sequence: CDR1 MNHEY, CDR2 SVGAGI. This CDR3 has 11 residues. CDR3 region: CATEIPNEQFF. The CDR3 DNA follows: TGTGCCACCGAAATCCCCAATGAGCAGTTCTTC.

V and J are TRBV7-3 and TRBJ1-1; unclear D gene. Deletions cut 6 bases from V and 5 bases from J, with 13 bases between. From germline, CDR1 is SGHTA and CDR2 FQGTGA. The CDR3 length is 13 residues. The CDR3 is CASRSGMATEAFF. In nucleotides, the CDR3 is TGTGCCAGCAGGTCCGGGATGGCGACTGAAGCTTTCTTT.

The CDR3 is CASRRVEQFF. The CDR3, as DNA: TGTGCCAGCAGGCGTGTTGAGCAGTTCTTC. The J gene is TRBJ2-1, the V gene TRBV12-3 or TRBV12-4; no definite D call. This CDR3 has 10 amino acids. Trimming took 6 bases from V and 9 from J, leaving 6 bases between them.

The chain links TRBV11-2 to TRBJ1-2; 7 nucleotides agree with TRBD1. V shed 7 bases and J 7 bases; nucleotides not matched to a gene: 12. The CDR3 extends over 14 amino acids. Germline CDR1 is SGHAT and CDR2 is FQNNGV. The CDR3 coding sequence is TGTGCCAGCAACCTTCGGGGGTCAGGGGGTGGCTACACCTTC. Protein product: CASNLRGSGGGYTF. Filled out from reference TRBV11-2 and TRBJ1-2, the complete variable domain reads EAGVAQSPRYKIIEKRQSVAFWCNPISGHATLYWYQQILGQGPKLLIQFQNNGVVDDSQLPKDRFSAERLKGVDSTLKIQPAKLEDSAVYLCASNLRGSGGGYTFGSGTRLTVV.

The chain uses TRBV6-1 and TRBJ2-1; D is ambiguous. CDR1 is MNHNS, CDR2 SASEGT, per germline. This CDR3 has 13 amino acids. Trimming shortened V by 3 bases and J by 9 bases, and 12 bases separated the two germline ends. DNA of the CDR3: TGTGCCAGCAGTGAGGGCCCCCCGACTGAGCAGTTCTTC. This codes for CASSEGPPTEQFF.

The chain has TRBV6-1 and TRBJ2-3; D possibly corresponds to TRBD2 (6 bases). This CDR3 region has 15 residues. Germline V lookup: CDR1 MNHNS, CDR2 SASEGT. V lost 0 bases, J lost 3 bases, and 10 bases lay in between. The DNA for the CDR3 is TGTGCCAGCAGTGAAGCGGGGGGTCGAACAGATACGCAGTATTTT. Its protein product is CASSEAGGRTDTQYF.

This CDR3 reads CASSPGEGNQPQHF. DNA for the CDR3: TGCGCCAGCAGTCCTGGGGAGGGCAATCAGCCCCAGCATTTT. This sequence joins TRBV5-1 and TRBJ1-5; D call uncertain. The CDR3 covers 14 residues. The germline V and J ends were trimmed by 5 bases and 2 bases, with 11 bases remaining between them. CDR1 is SGHRS, CDR2 YFSETQ, per germline.

This chain's CDR3 is CASSLGDGTATNEKLFF. The DNA of the CDR3 is TGTGCCAGCAGCTTAGGGGATGGGACAGCAACTAATGAAAAACTGTTTTTT. The chain links TRBV11-3 to TRBJ1-4, with 7 bases fitting TRBD1. CDR1 and CDR2 (germline): SGHNT, YENEEA. This CDR3 spans 17 amino acids. V dropped 1 base and J dropped 0; count of bases not matched to a gene: 5.

This chain connects TRBV7-3 to TRBJ2-7; TRBD2 aligns across 7 bases. The CDR3 has 17 residues. Germline V gives CDR1 SGHTA, CDR2 FQGTGA. The V segment lost 5 bases and the J segment 0 bases; nucleotides outside the gene matches: 13. The CDR3 region has the DNA TGTGCCAGCAGCGGAGAGGCATGCGGGAGTCGCTCCTACGAGCAGTACGTC. Protein product: CASSGEACGSRSYEQYV.

The V gene is TRBV12-3 or TRBV12-4, the J gene TRBJ1-1; D is unresolved. V gave up 2 bases and J gave up 1 base, with 5 bases separating them. The CDR3 extends over 13 amino acids. The CDR3 coding sequence is TGTGCCAGCAGTTTATTCAGGAACACTGAAGCTTTCTTT. Amino acid sequence: CASSLFRNTEAFF.

The chain combines TRBV14 with TRBJ2-1; D is ambiguous. The ends were cut back, 0 bases at V and 5 bases at J, with 17 bases in the middle. This CDR3 is built from 17 residues. The V gene's germline CDR1 is SGHDN and CDR2 FVKESK. CDR3 sequence: CASSQDPVTGPNNEQFF. For the CDR3, the DNA is TGTGCCAGCAGCCAAGATCCCGTTACCGGGCCCAACAATGAGCAGTTCTTC.

The V gene is TRBV5-8, the J gene TRBJ2-1; TRBD1 aligns across 12 bases. Trimming took 5 bases from V and 4 from J; bases not matched to a gene: 4. The CDR3 contains 15 residues. In germline, CDR1 is SGHTS, CDR2 YDEGEE. The CDR3 sequence: CASRAGQGAYNEQFF. In DNA, the CDR3 is TGTGCCAGCAGAGCGGGACAGGGGGCATACAATGAGCAGTTCTTC.